This TCR beta chain was obtained from a study of blood T cell repertoires in COVID-19 (dated by TCRdb to 2020 to 2022). Broadly, across the study: Samples from collaborators originated in the United States, Italy and Spain and spanned both the acute and convalescent phases of COVID-19. Sample metadata almost always included a de-identified subject ID, COVID-19 status, age in years and sex. The material from the prospective study consisted of cDNA or gDNA derived from T cells, B-cell-depleted T cells, or PBMCs. The repertoires were released in a freely available public database meant as a resource for research on the immune response to SARS-CoV-2. Samples came from the ongoing ImmuneRACE study (first 160 participants) plus 1,254 subjects from 6 global collaborators. Subjects who had been exposed to COVID-19, were actively infected with it, or had recovered from it provided the deeply sampled blood TCRbeta repertoires that made up the dataset. HLA class I and class II types, where available, came from metadata supplied by the sample provider rather than from assay-based typing. What the study reported, not specific to this receptor: The quantity of clinical and demographic metadata differed by source and by participant and was supplied without curation.

A remark on this clone: Its specific antigen is unknown. There are no base qualities to consult, and no much larger clone falls within one base.

TCRbeta CDR3 regions were amplified from genomic DNA by means of the immunoSEQ Assay, a bias-controlled multiplex PCR. Turning to the authors' computational methods: Within the assay, amplification of reference gene primers was used to estimate how many nucleated cells each sample contained. To quantify the absolute abundance of each unique TCRbeta CDR3 rearrangement, sequence reads were collapsed and filtered. Productive Simpson clonality was computed per sample as the square root of Simpson's diversity index over productive rearrangements. TCRdb re-hosts the immuneACCESS table, in-frame sequences only. Its copies lack some clones; in the studies checked, an unresolved V gene accounts for under half of them, and the cause for the rest is not known. The V and J calls and clone size come from that table; D and trimming were worked out from the DNA. Within this sample are over 200,000 clones, with 86% of them counted one time only. In total, the top ten clones hold roughly 4.9% of the sample.

Participants in the prospective study were aged about 18 to 95 years, lived in 20 to 30 United States geographic areas, and enrolled through a virtual design. Cohort assignment in the prospective study relied on participant-reported clinical history from a screening survey and a study questionnaire. Exposed participants had been in contact with someone with a PCR-confirmed or clinician-diagnosed COVID-19 case within 2 weeks of study entry. Each participant in the prospective study had whole blood, serum and a nasopharyngeal or oropharyngeal swab collected by mobile phlebotomists. Over a roughly 2-month period, participants in the prospective study had the option of providing additional blood draws and questionnaires. Blood samples from the prospective study were shipped frozen or at room temperature prior to DNA extraction. Sequences SGHRS (CDR1) and YFSETQ (CDR2) are obtained from the germline V gene. V is shortened by 1 base, J by 10 bases, and the region joining them spans 18 bases. The CDR3, from cysteine to phenylalanine, totals 16 residues. The kept DNA is CDR3 alone, 48 bases in frame from the first base.

Sample: PBMCs or T cells enriched from blood (not recorded which). Recombination linked TRBV5-1 to TRBJ1-6; a weak D assignment points to TRBD1 (6 bases agree). The receptor comes from a woman aged 25 to 39 who had been exposed to COVID-19. CDR3 loop: CASSLFSDSRDSPLHF. In nucleotides, the sequence is TGCGCCAGCAGCTTGTTCTCGGACAGCCGAGACTCACCCCTCCACTTT.